This T cell receptor beta chain was found in a study of blood T cell repertoires in COVID-19. At the level of the study: Some COVID-19 samples were acute and others convalescent; all came from the United States, Italy and Spain.

Per the original methods: Reference gene primer amplification gave nucleated cell count estimates. Measured with immunoSEQ multiplex PCR; TCRdb has only the in-frame clones, and not every one. That table is the source of V, J and clone size, and D and trimming were worked out from the DNA. The sample shows about 34,000 clones, roughly 87% of them seen only once. CDR3 length: 16 amino acids. Germline assignment: CDR1 SEHNR and CDR2 FQNEAQ (reference sequence). V dropped 5 bases and J dropped 0; count of bases not matched to a gene: 8. This sequence was found in a man older than 75 with acute or convalescent COVID-19. Sequencing was done on a sample of peripheral blood. The chain has TRBV7-9 and TRBJ2-3; 7 positions match TRBD2. The CDR3 region is CASSAVGGVSTDTQYF. The CDR3 nucleotides are TGTGCCAGCAGCGCAGTTGGGGGGGTGAGCACAGATACGCAGTATTTT. Looking up the rest from reference TRBV7-9 and TRBJ2-3 gives the full variable domain: DTGVSQNPRHKITKRGQNVTFRCDPISEHNRLYWYRQTLGQGPEFLTYFQNEAQLEKSRLLSDRFSAERPKGSFSTLEIQRTEQGDSAMYLCASSAVGGVSTDTQYFGPGTRLTVL.